The source of this TCR beta chain is a study of T cells in Graves' hyperthyroidism and ophthalmopathy. Overall study results and limits: Most expanded thyroid clonotypes above 0.001 recurred in blood.

To note about this clonotype: As yet, its antigen is unknown. A much bigger clone sits one base away, suggesting this may be a read error.

V dropped 4 bases and J dropped 3 bases, with 12 bases sitting between them. Germline CDR1 ENHRY, CDR2 SYGVKD. The CDR3 is 14 residues long. Ophthalmopathy cases met thresholds of Clinical Activity Score at least 3, NOSPECS grade at least 4 and duration under 3 months. The diagnoses drew upon clinical symptoms, serum thyroxine and TRAb, thyroid ultrasound and orbital computed tomography. RNA transcripts were the template for amplifying TCR beta CDR3 regions. First-round RT-PCR of the TCR CDR3 relied on the HTBI primer set. TCRdb fed the multiplex PCR reads into MiXCR, producing one record per CDR3 protein. The sample shows about 500,000 distinct CDR3 sequences, around 15% of them seen only once.

The J gene is TRBJ2-5, the V gene TRBV10-3; a possible D gene is TRBD1 (5 bases). The receptor was derived from a woman aged 25-40 years with Graves' ophthalmopathy. The specimen sequenced was blood. DNA of the CDR3: TGTGCCATCAGTGGGAATAACAGGAAAGAGACCCAGTACTTC. Its translation: CAISGNNRKETQYF.